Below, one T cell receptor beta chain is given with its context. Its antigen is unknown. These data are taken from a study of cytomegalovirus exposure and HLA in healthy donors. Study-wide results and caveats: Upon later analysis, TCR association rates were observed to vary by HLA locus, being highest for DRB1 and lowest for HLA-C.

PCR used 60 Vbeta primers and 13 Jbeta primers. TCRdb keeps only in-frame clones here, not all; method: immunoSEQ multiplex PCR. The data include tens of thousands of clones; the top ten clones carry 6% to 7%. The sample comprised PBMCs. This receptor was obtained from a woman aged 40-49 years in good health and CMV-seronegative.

Here the CDR3 reads CASSTYITGDTDTQYF. In DNA form, the CDR3 reads TGTGCCAGCTCAACCTACATTACGGGGGACACAGATACGCAGTATTTT. The V gene is TRBV18, the J gene TRBJ2-3; maybe TRBD2 (6 bases). Trimming pared 5 bases from V and 2 bases from J, leaving 17 bases between. CDR1 KGHSH and CDR2 LQKENI come from the germline V gene. The CDR3 runs 16 residues.